Here is one T cell receptor (beta chain) with its context. Its specificity is unknown. The sample belongs to a study of cytomegalovirus exposure and HLA in healthy donors. Study overall: The 130 or so validation repertoires used a platform that matched the one used for the 600 to 700 first-cohort repertoires, as a later analysis reported. Study-wide points: Approximately 160 TCR beta chains were listed as cytomegalovirus-associated.

Assay: immunoSEQ multiplex PCR; the TCRdb copy retains only in-frame clones and omits some. The table has 110,000 or so clones, approximately 88% seen once. Trimming took 5 bases from V and 0 from J, leaving 11 bases between them. CDR3 length: 15 amino acids. The germline V gene encodes CDR1 MNHNS and CDR2 SASEGT. The chain links TRBV6-1 to TRBJ1-3, with TRBD1 as a possible D gene (5 bases). The receptor's source is a man aged 18 to 30 in good health and CMV-seronegative. The specimen was PBMCs. CDR3 nucleotide sequence: TGTGCCAGCAGTCAGGGCCCGTACTCTGGAAACACCATATATTTT. Residues: CASSQGPYSGNTIYF.